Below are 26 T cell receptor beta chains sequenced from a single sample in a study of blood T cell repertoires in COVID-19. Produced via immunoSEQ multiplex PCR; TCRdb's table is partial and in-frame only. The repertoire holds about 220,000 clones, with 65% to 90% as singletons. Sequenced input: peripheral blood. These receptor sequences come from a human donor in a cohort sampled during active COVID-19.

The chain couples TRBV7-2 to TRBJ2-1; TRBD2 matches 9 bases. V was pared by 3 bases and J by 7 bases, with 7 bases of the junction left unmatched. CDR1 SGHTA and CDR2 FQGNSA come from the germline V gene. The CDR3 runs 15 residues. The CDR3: CASSFSGSQANEQFF. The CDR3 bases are TGTGCCAGCAGCTTTAGCGGGAGCCAGGCGAATGAGCAGTTCTTC.

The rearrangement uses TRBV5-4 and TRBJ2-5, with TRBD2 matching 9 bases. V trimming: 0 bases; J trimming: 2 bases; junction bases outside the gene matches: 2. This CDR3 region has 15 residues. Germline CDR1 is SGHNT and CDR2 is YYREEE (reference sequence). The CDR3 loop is CASSLGLAAQETQYF. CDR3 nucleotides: TGTGCCAGCAGCTTGGGACTAGCGGCACAAGAGACCCAGTACTTC. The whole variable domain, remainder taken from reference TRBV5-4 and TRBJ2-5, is ETGVTQSPTHLIKTRGQQVTLRCSSQSGHNTVSWYQQALGQGPQFIFQYYREEENGRGNFPPRFSGLQFPNYSSELNVNALELDDSALYLCASSLGLAAQETQYFGPGTRLLVL.

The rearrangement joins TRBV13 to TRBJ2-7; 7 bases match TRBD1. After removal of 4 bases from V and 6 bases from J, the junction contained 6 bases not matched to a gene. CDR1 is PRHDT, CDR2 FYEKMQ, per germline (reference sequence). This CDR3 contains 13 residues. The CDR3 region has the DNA TGTGCCAGCAGCTCGGACAGGCCCTCCGAGCAGTACTTC. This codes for CASSSDRPSEQYF.

The CDR3 DNA sequence: TGTGCCAGCAGTCGCAGAGAGACCCAGTACTTC. Protein: CASSRRETQYF. This chain connects TRBV7-9 to TRBJ2-5; D remains unclear. Deletions cut 6 bases from V and 4 bases from J, with 6 bases between. From germline, CDR1 is SEHNR and CDR2 FQNEAQ (reference sequence). This CDR3 comprises 11 residues. The full variable domain, completed using reference TRBV7-9 and TRBJ2-5, is DTGVSQNPRHKITKRGQNVTFRCDPISEHNRLYWYRQTLGQGPEFLTYFQNEAQLEKSRLLSDRFSAERPKGSFSTLEIQRTEQGDSAMYLCASSRRETQYFGPGTRLLVL.

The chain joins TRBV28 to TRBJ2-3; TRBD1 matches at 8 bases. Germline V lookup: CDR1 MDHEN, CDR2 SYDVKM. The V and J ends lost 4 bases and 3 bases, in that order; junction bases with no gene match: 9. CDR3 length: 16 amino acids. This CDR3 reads CASSSPGQVKTDTQYF. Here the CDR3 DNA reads TGTGCCAGCAGTTCTCCGGGACAGGTAAAAACAGATACGCAGTATTTT.

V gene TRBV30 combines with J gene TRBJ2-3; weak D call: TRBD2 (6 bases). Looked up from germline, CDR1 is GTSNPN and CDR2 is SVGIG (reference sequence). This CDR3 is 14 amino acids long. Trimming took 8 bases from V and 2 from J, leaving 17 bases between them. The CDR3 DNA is TGTGCCGGTGGACTACCTATATACACAGATACGCAGTATTTT. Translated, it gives CAGGLPIYTDTQYF.

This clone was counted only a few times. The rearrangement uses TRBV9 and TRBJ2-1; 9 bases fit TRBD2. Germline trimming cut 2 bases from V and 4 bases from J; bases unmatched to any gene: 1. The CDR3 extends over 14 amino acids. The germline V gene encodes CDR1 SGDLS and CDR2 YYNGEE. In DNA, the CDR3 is TGTGCCAGCAGCGTGACTAGCGGTTACAATGAGCAGTTCTTC. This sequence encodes CASSVTSGYNEQFF.

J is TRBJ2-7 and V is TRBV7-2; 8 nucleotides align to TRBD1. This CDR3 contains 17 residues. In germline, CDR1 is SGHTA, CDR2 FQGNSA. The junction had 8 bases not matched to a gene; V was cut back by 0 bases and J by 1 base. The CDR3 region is CASSLAGFWTGSYEQYF. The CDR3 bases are TGTGCCAGCAGCTTAGCGGGTTTTTGGACAGGGTCCTACGAGCAGTACTTC.

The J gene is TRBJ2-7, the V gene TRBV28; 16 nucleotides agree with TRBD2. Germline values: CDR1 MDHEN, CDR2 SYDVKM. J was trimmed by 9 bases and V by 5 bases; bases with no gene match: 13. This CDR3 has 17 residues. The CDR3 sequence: CASSPGTSGRAKRSQYF. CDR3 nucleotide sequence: TGTGCCAGCAGTCCAGGGACTAGCGGGAGGGCCAAGAGGTCGCAGTACTTC.

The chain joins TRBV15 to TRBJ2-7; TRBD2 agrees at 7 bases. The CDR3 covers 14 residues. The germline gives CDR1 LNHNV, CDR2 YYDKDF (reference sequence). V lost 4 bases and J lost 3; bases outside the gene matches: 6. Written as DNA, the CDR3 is TGTGCCACCAGCACTCGACTAGCCGGCTACGAGCAGTACTTC. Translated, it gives CATSTRLAGYEQYF.

The DNA of the CDR3 is TGTGCCAGCTCACCAGGGCTGGGCAGGGGGCTAGCGGACAATGAGCAGTTCTTC. Its protein is CASSPGLGRGLADNEQFF. The V gene is TRBV18, the J gene TRBJ2-1; possibly TRBD1 for D (8 bases). The CDR3 length is 18 residues. Germline V gene lookup returns CDR1 KGHSH and CDR2 LQKENI. V lost 2 bases, J lost 5 bases, and 22 bases lay in between.

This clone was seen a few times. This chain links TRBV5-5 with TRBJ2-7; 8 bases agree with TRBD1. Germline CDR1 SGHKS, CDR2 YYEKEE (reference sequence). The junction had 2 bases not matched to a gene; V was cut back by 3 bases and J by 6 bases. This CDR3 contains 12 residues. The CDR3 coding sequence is TGTGCCAGCAGCTACACAGGGGGCGAGCAGTACTTC. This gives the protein CASSYTGGEQYF.

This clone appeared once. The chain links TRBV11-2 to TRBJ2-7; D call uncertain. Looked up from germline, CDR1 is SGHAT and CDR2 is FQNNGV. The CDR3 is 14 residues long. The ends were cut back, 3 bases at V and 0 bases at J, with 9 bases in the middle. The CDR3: CASSFSQFSYEQYF. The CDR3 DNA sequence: TGTGCCAGCAGCTTTTCACAGTTCTCCTACGAGCAGTACTTC.

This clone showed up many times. In DNA form, the CDR3 reads TGTGCCAGCAGTTTAAGGCATGCGCAGGCCACGATCAGAGATGGCTACACCTTC. This codes for CASSLRHAQATIRDGYTF. The V gene is TRBV28, the J gene TRBJ1-2, with unresolved D. CDR1 and CDR2 from the germline V gene are MDHEN and SYDVKM. The V and J ends lost 2 bases and 6 bases respectively, with 25 bases between them. The CDR3 spans 18 residues.

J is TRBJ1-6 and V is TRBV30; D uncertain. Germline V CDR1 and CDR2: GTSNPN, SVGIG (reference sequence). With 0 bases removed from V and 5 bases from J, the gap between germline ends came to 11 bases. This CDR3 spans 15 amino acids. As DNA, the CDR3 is TGTGCCTGGAGTGTACTCGGGAGGGATAATTCACCCCTCCACTTT. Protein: CAWSVLGRDNSPLHF.

The CDR3 coding sequence is TGTGCCAGCAGCTTAGTGGGGCATCACGATTACGAGCAGTACTTC. The encoded protein is CASSLVGHHDYEQYF. J is TRBJ2-7 and V is TRBV7-2; tentatively, D is TRBD1 (5 bases). V was shortened by 1 base and J by 4 bases, with 14 bases between the two germline ends. Germline CDR1 and CDR2: SGHTA and FQGNSA. This CDR3 region has 15 residues.

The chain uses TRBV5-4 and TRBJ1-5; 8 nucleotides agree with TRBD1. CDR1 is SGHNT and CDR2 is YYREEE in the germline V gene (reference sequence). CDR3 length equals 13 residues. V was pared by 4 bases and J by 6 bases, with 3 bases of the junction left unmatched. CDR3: CASSIDRGQPQHF. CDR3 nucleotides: TGTGCCAGCAGCATAGACAGGGGTCAGCCCCAGCATTTT.

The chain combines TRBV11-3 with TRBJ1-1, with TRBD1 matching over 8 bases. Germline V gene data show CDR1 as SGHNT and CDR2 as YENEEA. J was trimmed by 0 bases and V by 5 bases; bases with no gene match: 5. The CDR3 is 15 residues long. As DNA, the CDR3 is TGTGCCAGCAGCCCAGGGACAGGAGTGAACACTGAAGCTTTCTTT. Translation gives CASSPGTGVNTEAFF.

CDR3 in DNA: TGTGCCAGCAGTAGCGGGACTCGCATCGGGGAGCTGTTTTTT. Protein: CASSSGTRIGELFF. The chain uses TRBV28 and TRBJ2-2; 7 nucleotides match TRBD2. The CDR3 consists of 14 residues. Germline V gives CDR1 MDHEN, CDR2 SYDVKM. Trimming cost V 5 bases and J 7 bases; bases outside gene matches: 7.

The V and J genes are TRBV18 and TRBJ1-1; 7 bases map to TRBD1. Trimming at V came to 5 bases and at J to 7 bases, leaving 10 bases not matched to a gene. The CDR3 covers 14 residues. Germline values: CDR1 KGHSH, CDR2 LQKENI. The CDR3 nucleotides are TGTGCCAGCTCAACGTCCACAGGGGAGAGTGAAGCTTTCTTT. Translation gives CASSTSTGESEAFF.

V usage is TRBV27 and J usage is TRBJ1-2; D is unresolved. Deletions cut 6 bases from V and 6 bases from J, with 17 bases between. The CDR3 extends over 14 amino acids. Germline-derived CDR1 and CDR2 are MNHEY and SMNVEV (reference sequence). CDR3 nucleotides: TGTGCCAGCAGGCCGCGCGGGGAAAGGGATGGCTACACCTTC. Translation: CASRPRGERDGYTF.

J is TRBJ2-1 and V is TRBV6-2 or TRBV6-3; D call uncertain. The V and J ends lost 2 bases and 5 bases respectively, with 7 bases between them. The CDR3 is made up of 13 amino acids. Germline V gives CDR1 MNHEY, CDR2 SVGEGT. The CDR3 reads CASSYGLHNEQFF. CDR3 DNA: TGTGCCAGCAGTTACGGGCTACACAATGAGCAGTTCTTC.

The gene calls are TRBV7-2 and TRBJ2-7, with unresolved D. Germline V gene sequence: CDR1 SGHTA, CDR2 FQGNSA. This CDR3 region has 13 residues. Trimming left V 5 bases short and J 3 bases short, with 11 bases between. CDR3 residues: CASSVGVVYEQYF. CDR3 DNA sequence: TGTGCCAGCAGCGTCGGAGTCGTCTACGAGCAGTACTTC. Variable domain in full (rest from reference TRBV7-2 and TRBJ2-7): GAGVSQSPSNKVTEKGKDVELRCDPISGHTALYWYRQSLGQGLEFLIYFQGNSAPDKSGLPSDRFSAERTGGSVSTLTIQRTQQEDSAVYLCASSVGVVYEQYFGPGTRLTVT.

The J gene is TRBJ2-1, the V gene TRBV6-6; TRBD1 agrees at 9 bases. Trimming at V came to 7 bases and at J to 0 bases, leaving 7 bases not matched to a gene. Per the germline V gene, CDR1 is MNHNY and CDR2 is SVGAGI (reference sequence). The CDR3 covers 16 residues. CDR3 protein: CASTPQGASSYNEQFF. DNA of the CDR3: TGTGCCAGCACTCCACAGGGGGCGAGCTCCTACAATGAGCAGTTCTTC.

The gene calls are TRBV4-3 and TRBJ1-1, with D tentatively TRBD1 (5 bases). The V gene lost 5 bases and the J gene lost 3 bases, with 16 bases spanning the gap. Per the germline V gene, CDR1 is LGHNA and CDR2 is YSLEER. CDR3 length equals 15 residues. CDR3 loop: CASSAAGGDYTEAFF. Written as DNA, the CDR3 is TGCGCCAGCAGCGCTGCTGGAGGGGACTACACTGAAGCTTTCTTT.

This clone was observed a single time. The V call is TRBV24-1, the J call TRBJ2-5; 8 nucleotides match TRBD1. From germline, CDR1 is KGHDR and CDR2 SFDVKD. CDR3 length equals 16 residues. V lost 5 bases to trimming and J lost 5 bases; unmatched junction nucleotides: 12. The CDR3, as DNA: TGTGCCACCAGTGGTCGGTCCAGGGGGCTATTGGAGACCCAGTACTTC. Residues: CATSGRSRGLLETQYF.